This T cell receptor beta chain appears in the sequencing data of a study of Graves' ophthalmopathy and Graves' hyperthyroidism. Beta-chain TCR CDR3 regions were amplified from RNA transcripts. Scientists carried out first-round RT-PCR using HTBI primers and then a second-round multiplex PCR. TCRdb passed the multiplex PCR reads through MiXCR, listing each CDR3 protein once. Among 620,000 or so distinct CDR3 sequences listed, roughly 20% were seen once. CDR1 and CDR2 from the germline V gene are SGHVS and FQNEAQ. The CDR3 sequence is 13 residues long. Trimming left V 5 bases short and J 2 bases short, with 10 bases between. This clonotype has at least ten counts.

Sequenced sample: peripheral blood. The receptor comes from a woman aged 18-29 years with stable Graves' hyperthyroidism. Some clones in this sample may be carry-over from other donors' samples. The chain recombines TRBV7-8 with TRBJ2-7, with D uncertain. This CDR3 reads CASSPGRTYEQYF. As DNA, the CDR3 is TGTGCCAGCAGCCCCGGACGGACCTACGAGCAGTACTTC. The whole variable domain, filled in from reference TRBV7-8 and TRBJ2-7, reads GAGVSQSPRYKVAKRGQDVALRCDPISGHVSLFWYQQALGQGPEFLTYFQNEAQLDKSGLPSDRFFAERPEGSVSTLKIQRTQQEDSAVYLCASSPGRTYEQYFGPGTRLTVT.